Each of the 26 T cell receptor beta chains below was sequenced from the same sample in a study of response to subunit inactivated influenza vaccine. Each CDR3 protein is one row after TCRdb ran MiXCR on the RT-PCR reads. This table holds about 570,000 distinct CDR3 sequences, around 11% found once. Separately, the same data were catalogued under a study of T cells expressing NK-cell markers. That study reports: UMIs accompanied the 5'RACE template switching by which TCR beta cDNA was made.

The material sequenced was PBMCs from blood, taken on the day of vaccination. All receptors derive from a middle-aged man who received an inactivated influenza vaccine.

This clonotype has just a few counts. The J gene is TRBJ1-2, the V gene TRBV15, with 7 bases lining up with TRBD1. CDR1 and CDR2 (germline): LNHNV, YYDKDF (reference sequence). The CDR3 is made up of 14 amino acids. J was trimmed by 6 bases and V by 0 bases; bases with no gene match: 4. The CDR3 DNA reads TGTGCCACCAGCAGAGATCGACAGGGAGATGGCTACACCTTC. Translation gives CATSRDRQGDGYTF.

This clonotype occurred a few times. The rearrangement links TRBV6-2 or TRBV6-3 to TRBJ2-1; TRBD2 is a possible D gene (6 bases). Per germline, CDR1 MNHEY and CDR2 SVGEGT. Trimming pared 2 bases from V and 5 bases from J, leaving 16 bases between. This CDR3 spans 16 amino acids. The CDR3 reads CASSYGDLLVDNEQFF. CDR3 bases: TGTGCCAGCAGTTACGGGGACTTACTGGTTGACAATGAGCAGTTCTTC.

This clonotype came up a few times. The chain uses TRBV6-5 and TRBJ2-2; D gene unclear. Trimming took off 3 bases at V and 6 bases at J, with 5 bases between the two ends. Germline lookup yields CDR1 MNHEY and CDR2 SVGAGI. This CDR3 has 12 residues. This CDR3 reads CASSYGAGELFF. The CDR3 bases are TGTGCCAGCAGTTATGGGGCCGGGGAGCTGTTTTTT.

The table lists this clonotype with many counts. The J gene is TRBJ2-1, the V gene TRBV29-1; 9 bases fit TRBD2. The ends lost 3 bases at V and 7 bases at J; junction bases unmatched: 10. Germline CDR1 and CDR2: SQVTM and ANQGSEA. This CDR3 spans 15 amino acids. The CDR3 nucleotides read TGCAGCGTTGACGTCTTGGTAGCGGGAGTAAATGAGCAGTTCTTC. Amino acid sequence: CSVDVLVAGVNEQFF.

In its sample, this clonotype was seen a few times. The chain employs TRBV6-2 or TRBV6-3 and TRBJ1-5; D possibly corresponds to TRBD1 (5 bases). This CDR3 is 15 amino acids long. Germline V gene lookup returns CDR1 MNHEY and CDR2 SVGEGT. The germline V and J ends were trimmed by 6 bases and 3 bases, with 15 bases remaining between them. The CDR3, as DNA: TGTGCCAGCAGCCCCGAGGGGCTTGACAATCAGCCCCAGCATTTT. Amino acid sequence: CASSPEGLDNQPQHF.

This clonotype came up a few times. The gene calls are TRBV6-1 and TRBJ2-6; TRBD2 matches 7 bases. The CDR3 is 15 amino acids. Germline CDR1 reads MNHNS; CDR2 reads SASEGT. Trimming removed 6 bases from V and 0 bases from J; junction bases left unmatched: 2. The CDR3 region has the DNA TGTGCCAGCAGCCGGGGGGACTCTGGGGCCAACGTCCTGACTTTC. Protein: CASSRGDSGANVLTF.

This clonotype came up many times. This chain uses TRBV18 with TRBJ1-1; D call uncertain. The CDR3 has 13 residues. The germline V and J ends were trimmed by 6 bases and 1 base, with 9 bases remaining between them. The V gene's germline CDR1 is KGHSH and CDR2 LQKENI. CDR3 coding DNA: TGTGCCAGCTCCCCCGACAAGAACACTGAAGCTTTCTTT. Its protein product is CASSPDKNTEAFF.

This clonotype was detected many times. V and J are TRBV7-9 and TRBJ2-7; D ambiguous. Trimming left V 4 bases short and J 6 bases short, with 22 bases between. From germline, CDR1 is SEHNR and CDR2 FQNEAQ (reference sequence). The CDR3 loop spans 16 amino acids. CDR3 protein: CASSSQLTPSLGEQYF. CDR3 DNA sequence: TGTGCCAGCAGCTCCCAGCTTACGCCGTCCCTCGGCGAGCAGTACTTC.

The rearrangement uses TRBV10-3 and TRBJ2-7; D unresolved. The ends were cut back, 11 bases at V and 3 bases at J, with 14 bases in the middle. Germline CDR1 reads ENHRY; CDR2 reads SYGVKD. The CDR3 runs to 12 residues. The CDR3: CASWASGYEQYF. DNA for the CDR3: TGTGCCTCCTGGGCATCAGGCTACGAGCAGTACTTC.

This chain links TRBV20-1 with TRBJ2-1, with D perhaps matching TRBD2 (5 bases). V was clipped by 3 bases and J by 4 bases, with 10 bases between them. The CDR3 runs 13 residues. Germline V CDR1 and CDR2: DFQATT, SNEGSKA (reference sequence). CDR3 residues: CSAREATYNEQFF. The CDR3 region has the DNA TGCAGTGCTAGGGAGGCTACATACAATGAGCAGTTCTTC.

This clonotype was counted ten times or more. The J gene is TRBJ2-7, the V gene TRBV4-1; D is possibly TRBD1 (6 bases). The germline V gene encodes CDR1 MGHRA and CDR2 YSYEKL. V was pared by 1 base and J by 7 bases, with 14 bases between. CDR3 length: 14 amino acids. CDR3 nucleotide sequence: TGCGCCAGCAGCCAAGGGGCAGGGGTTCTTGAGCAGTACTTC. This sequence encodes CASSQGAGVLEQYF.

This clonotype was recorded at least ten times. CDR3 sequence reads: CASSLEGGSYEQYF. The CDR3 nucleotides read TGTGCCAGCAGCTTAGAGGGGGGCTCCTACGAGCAGTACTTC. The V and J genes are TRBV13 and TRBJ2-7, with D possibly being TRBD1 or TRBD2 (6 bases each). Trimming shortened V by 1 base and J by 0 bases, and 7 bases separated the two germline ends. Germline loops: CDR1 PRHDT, CDR2 FYEKMQ (reference sequence). The CDR3 loop spans 14 amino acids.

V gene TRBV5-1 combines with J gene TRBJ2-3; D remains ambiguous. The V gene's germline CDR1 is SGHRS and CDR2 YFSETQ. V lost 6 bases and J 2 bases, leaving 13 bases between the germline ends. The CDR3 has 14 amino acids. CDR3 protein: CASTTGSPTDTQYF. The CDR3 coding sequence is TGCGCCAGCACTACCGGGTCTCCCACAGATACGCAGTATTTT.

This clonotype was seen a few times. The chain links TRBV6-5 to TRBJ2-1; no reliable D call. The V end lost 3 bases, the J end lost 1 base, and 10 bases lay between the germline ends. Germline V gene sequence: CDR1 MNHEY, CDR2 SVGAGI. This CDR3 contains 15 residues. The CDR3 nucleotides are TGTGCCAGCAGTTATATCCCCTCATCCTACAATGAGCAGTTCTTC. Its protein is CASSYIPSSYNEQFF.

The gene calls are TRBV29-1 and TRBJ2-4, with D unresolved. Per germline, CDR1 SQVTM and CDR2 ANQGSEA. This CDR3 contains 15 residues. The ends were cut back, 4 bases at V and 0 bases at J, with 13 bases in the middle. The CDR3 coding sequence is TGCAGCGTTGTTTCCGCGCGACTAGCCAAAAACATTCAGTACTTC. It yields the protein CSVVSARLAKNIQYF.

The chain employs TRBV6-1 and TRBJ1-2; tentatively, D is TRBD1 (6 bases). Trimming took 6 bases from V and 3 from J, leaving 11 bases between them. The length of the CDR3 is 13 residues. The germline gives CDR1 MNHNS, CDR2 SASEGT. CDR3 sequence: CASRVQGHYGYTF. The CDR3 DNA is TGTGCCAGCAGGGTACAGGGACACTATGGCTACACCTTC.

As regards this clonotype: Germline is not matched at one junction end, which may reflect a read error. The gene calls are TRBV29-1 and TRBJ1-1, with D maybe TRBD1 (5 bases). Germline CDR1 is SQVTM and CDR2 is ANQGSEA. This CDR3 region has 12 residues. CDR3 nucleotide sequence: TGCAGCGTCGAAGCTCAGGGAACTGAAGCTTTCTTT. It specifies CSVEAQGTEAFF.

The CDR3 sequence: CSARARQGKNIQYF. The CDR3 nucleotides read TGCAGTGCTAGAGCGAGACAGGGAAAAAACATTCAGTACTTC. The rearrangement uses TRBV20-1 and TRBJ2-4; 7 bases match TRBD1. Germline CDR1 reads DFQATT; CDR2 reads SNEGSKA (reference sequence). V shed 1 base, J shed 4 bases, and the junction held 4 bases outside the gene matches. The CDR3 is 14 amino acids.

In DNA, the CDR3 is TGCGCCAGCAGCCGAGGACTAGCGAACCAAGAGACCCAGTACTTC. Its protein is CASSRGLANQETQYF. The gene calls are TRBV4-1 and TRBJ2-5; 9 bases align to TRBD2. The trim removed 4 bases at V and 0 bases at J, leaving 3 bases unmatched. The CDR3 totals 15 residues. CDR1 MGHRA and CDR2 YSYEKL come from the germline V gene.

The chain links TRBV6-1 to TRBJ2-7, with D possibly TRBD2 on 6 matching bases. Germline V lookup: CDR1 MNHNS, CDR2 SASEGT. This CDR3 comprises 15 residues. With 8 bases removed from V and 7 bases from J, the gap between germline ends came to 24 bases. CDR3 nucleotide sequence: TGTGCCAGCCGTAGAACGGGACTCTGGATGGGGGAGCAGTACTTC. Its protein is CASRRTGLWMGEQYF.

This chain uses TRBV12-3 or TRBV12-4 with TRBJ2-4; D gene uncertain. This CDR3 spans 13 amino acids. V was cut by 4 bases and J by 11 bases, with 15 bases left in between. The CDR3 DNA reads TGTGCCAGCAGTTCAAGGTCGGCGTCAGTTCAGTACTTC. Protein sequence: CASSSRSASVQYF.

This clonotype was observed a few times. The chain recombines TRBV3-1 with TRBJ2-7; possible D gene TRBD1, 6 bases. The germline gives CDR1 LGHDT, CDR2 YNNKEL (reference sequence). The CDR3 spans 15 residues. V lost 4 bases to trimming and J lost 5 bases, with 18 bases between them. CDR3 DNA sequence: TGTGCCAGCAGCCCCCAGGGGCAGGGGTGGAACGAGCAGTACTTC. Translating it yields CASSPQGQGWNEQYF.

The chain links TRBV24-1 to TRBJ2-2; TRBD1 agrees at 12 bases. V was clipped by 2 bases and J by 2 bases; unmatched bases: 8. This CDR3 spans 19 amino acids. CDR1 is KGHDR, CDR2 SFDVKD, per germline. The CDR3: CATSDSGPGTGGNTGELFF. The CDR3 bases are TGTGCCACCAGTGATTCCGGGCCCGGGACAGGGGGCAACACCGGGGAGCTGTTTTTT.

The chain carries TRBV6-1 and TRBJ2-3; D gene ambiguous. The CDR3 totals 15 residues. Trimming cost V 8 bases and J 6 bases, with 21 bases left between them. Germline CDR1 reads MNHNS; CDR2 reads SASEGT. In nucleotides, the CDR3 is TGTGCCAGCTCAAACTCCGGGCTCACACGGGATACGCAGTATTTT. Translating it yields CASSNSGLTRDTQYF.

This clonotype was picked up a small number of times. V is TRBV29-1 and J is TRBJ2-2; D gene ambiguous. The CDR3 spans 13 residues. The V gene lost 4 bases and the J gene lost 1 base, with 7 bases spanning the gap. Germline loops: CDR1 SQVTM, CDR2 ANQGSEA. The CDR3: CSVVVRNTGELFF. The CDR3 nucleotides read TGCAGCGTTGTTGTAAGGAACACCGGGGAGCTGTTTTTT.

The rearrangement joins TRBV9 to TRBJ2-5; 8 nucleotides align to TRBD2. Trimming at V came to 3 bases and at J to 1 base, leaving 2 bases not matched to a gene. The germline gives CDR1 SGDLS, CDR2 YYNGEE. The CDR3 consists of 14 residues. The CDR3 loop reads CASSGGGTQETQYF. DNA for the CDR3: TGTGCCAGCAGCGGCGGGGGGACCCAAGAGACCCAGTACTTC.